These T cell receptor beta chains were read from a single sample in a study of blood T cell repertoires in COVID-19. TCRdb's copy holds only in-frame clones and misses some; the assay was immunoSEQ multiplex PCR. The sample has fewer than 300,000 clones; more than 75% are singletons. Sequences were obtained from peripheral blood. Every receptor here comes from a man aged 40-55 years who had recovered from COVID-19. The CDR3 runs from the conserved cysteine through the conserved F or W. Each record gives: CDR3 DNA, CDR3 protein, clone size, V gene, D gene, J gene. D genes are given only for firm matches. Clone size is given for some rows only: seen once, a few or many times, or a class if the clone is expanded.

DNA: TGTGCCAGCAGTTCTGGGGGCCTAGATAGCACAGATACGCAGTATTTT
CDR3: CASSSGGLDSTDTQYF
size: NA
V: TRBV27
D: NA
J: TRBJ2-3

DNA: TGTGCCACCCGGTCCAAGAACACCGGGGAGCTGTTTTTT
CDR3: CATRSKNTGELFF
size: few
V: TRBV15
D: NA
J: TRBJ2-2

DNA: TGTGCCAGCAGTGATACTCGGACTGGGAACCTTGGCTACACCTTC
CDR3: CASSDTRTGNLGYTF
size: NA
V: TRBV2
D: NA
J: TRBJ1-2

DNA: TGTGCCAGCAGCCCCGACTGGTACACAGATACGCAGTATTTT
CDR3: CASSPDWYTDTQYF
size: NA
V: TRBV7-2
D: NA
J: TRBJ2-3

DNA: TGTGCCTGGAGTGTACTCGGCACCGAGGGGCAGTTCTTC
CDR3: CAWSVLGTEGQFF
size: NA
V: TRBV30
D: NA
J: TRBJ2-1

DNA: TGTGCCAGCAGCCTCCCCGGGGGTCCCCGGGGCTACACCTTC
CDR3: CASSLPGGPRGYTF
size: NA
V: TRBV7-9
D: NA
J: TRBJ1-2

DNA: TGTGCCAGCAGCTTATCAGGGGCCGAAAAACTGTTTTTT
CDR3: CASSLSGAEKLFF
size: once
V: TRBV13
D: NA
J: TRBJ1-4

DNA: TGTGCTAGTGGTACCCGGTTAGAGGAACGGAAGACCCAGTACTTC
CDR3: CASGTRLEERKTQYF
size: NA
V: TRBV12-5
D: NA
J: TRBJ2-5

DNA: TGTGCCAGCAGCGTAGCTACCGGTCTAGCGGGGGGGTCGGAGCAGTTCTTC
CDR3: CASSVATGLAGGSEQFF
size: NA
V: TRBV9
D: TRBD2
J: TRBJ2-1

DNA: TGTGCCAGCATCCTATTGGGAGAACAGCCCCAGCATTTT
CDR3: CASILLGEQPQHF
size: NA
V: TRBV5-8
D: NA
J: TRBJ1-5

DNA: TGTGCCAGCAGTTACCCCCGGGACAGGGTCTACGAGCAGTACTTC
CDR3: CASSYPRDRVYEQYF
size: NA
V: TRBV6-2/TRBV6-3
D: TRBD1
J: TRBJ2-7

DNA: TGCGCCAGCAGTGAGTCCCCGGCCGGGTCCACAGATACGCAGTATTTT
CDR3: CASSESPAGSTDTQYF
size: NA
V: TRBV10-1
D: NA
J: TRBJ2-3

DNA: TGTGCCACCAGTGATCCAACCCGGGACCAGGGGTCCGGGGAGCTGTTTTTT
CDR3: CATSDPTRDQGSGELFF
size: NA
V: TRBV24-1
D: NA
J: TRBJ2-2

DNA: TGTGCTAGTGGTTTGGTAACGGGCAGGGATATCGGCTACACCTTC
CDR3: CASGLVTGRDIGYTF
size: NA
V: TRBV12-5
D: NA
J: TRBJ1-2

DNA: TGTGCCAGCAGGCCGAGCAGGCTTCTTGGCATTCAGTACTTC
CDR3: CASRPSRLLGIQYF
size: NA
V: TRBV2
D: NA
J: TRBJ2-4

DNA: TGTGCCAGTAGTTTTGTGGGAGCTCACAATGAGCAGTTCTTC
CDR3: CASSFVGAHNEQFF
size: few
V: TRBV19
D: NA
J: TRBJ2-1

DNA: TGTGCCAGCAGTCTCATGGCAGGTTACTATGGCTACACCTTC
CDR3: CASSLMAGYYGYTF
size: NA
V: TRBV2
D: NA
J: TRBJ1-2

DNA: TGTGCCAGCAGCTACAAAAACACCGGGGAGCTGTTTTTT
CDR3: CASSYKNTGELFF
size: NA
V: TRBV5-4
D: NA
J: TRBJ2-2

DNA: TGTGCCACCAGCACCGGACAGCCTAGCAATCAGCCCCAGCATTTT
CDR3: CATSTGQPSNQPQHF
size: NA
V: TRBV15
D: NA
J: TRBJ1-5

DNA: TGTGCCAGCAGCTTAAGATTTAGGGGACAGCACCAAGAGACCCAGTACTTC
CDR3: CASSLRFRGQHQETQYF
size: once
V: TRBV7-8
D: TRBD1
J: TRBJ2-5

DNA: TGTGCCAGCAGCCCGACAGGGAAATTTGGAAACACCATATATTTT
CDR3: CASSPTGKFGNTIYF
size: few
V: TRBV9
D: TRBD1
J: TRBJ1-3

DNA: TGTGCCAGCAGCTTAGCGGGAGTGTTCAAGGATACGCAGTATTTT
CDR3: CASSLAGVFKDTQYF
size: NA
V: TRBV7-9
D: NA
J: TRBJ2-3

DNA: TGCGCCAGCAGCTTCCAGCGGGGCTTCACAGATACGCAGTATTTT
CDR3: CASSFQRGFTDTQYF
size: NA
V: TRBV5-1
D: TRBD2
J: TRBJ2-3

DNA: TGTGCCAGCAGCGCGTTCCGGGACAGGGTGATCGAGGGTGAAAAACTGTTTTTT
CDR3: CASSAFRDRVIEGEKLFF
size: few
V: TRBV9
D: TRBD1
J: TRBJ1-4

DNA: TGTGCCAGCAGTTACCACAGGAACACTGAAGCTTTCTTT
CDR3: CASSYHRNTEAFF
size: NA
V: TRBV6-5
D: NA
J: TRBJ1-1

DNA: TGTGCCAGCAGCCGGACTAGCGGAACCCCCCAGACCCAGTACTTC
CDR3: CASSRTSGTPQTQYF
size: few
V: TRBV2
D: TRBD2
J: TRBJ2-5

DNA: TGTGCCATCAGTCCCAGGGAAGCCGCTAACTATGGCTACACCTTC
CDR3: CAISPREAANYGYTF
size: NA
V: TRBV10-3
D: NA
J: TRBJ1-2

DNA: TGTGCCAGCACCCCACTAGCGGGAGGTTTCAGCGAGCAGTACTTC
CDR3: CASTPLAGGFSEQYF
size: NA
V: TRBV6-2/TRBV6-3
D: TRBD2
J: TRBJ2-7

DNA: TGTGCCAGCAGTCGGTGGACAGGGCGGGGAAACACCATATATTTT
CDR3: CASSRWTGRGNTIYF
size: few
V: TRBV7-9
D: TRBD1
J: TRBJ1-3

DNA: TGTGCCAGCAGCCCTCGCGGCGGGAGGGAAGATACGCAGTATTTT
CDR3: CASSPRGGREDTQYF
size: NA
V: TRBV6-6
D: TRBD2
J: TRBJ2-3

DNA: TGTGCCAGCAGCTTACTAGGGGCTCCTAATGAAAAACTGTTTTTT
CDR3: CASSLLGAPNEKLFF
size: NA
V: TRBV7-3
D: NA
J: TRBJ1-4

DNA: TGTGCCAGCAGTTTAGCACCGAGAAAGACCCAGTACTTC
CDR3: CASSLAPRKTQYF
size: NA
V: TRBV12-3/TRBV12-4
D: NA
J: TRBJ2-5